This T cell receptor (beta chain) was sequenced for a study of cytomegalovirus exposure and HLA in healthy donors. Although they were nominally healthy when sampled, donors likely had unrecorded immune exposures. Researchers ran the PCR with 60 Vbeta and 13 Jbeta primers. TCRdb's table, derived via immunoSEQ multiplex PCR, lists solely in-frame clones and lacks some. The sample consists of about 220,000 clones, approximately 83% of them appearing once. Sequencing used PBMCs. The source of this sequence is a boy aged 2 to 9 in good health and CMV-seronegative.

The CDR3 is CASNRGGGTDTQYF. The CDR3 DNA sequence: TGTGCCAGCAATCGGGGCGGGGGCACAGATACGCAGTATTTT. The V and J genes are TRBV6-6 and TRBJ2-3; a possible D gene is TRBD2 (6 bases). The CDR3 is 14 residues long. Deletions cut 7 bases from V and 1 base from J, with 12 bases between. Germline V gene data show CDR1 as MNHNY and CDR2 as SVGAGI (reference sequence).